The clone carrying this T cell receptor (beta chain) is labeled medium-sized based on frequency. What it binds is unknown. Each sample's input was roughly 250 ng genomic DNA, 30,000 to 45,000 genome equivalents. TRB rearrangements were amplified by touch-down multiplex PCR with mixed TRB-A/B primers. TCRdb re-called the multiplex PCR reads and shows each CDR3 protein once, DNA omitted. In all, the sample yields fewer than 8,500 distinct CDR3 sequences. This specimen comes from a study of T cell clusters in autoimmune cytopenias. Germline CDR1 reads LNHDA; CDR2 reads SQIVND (reference sequence). The CDR3 runs to 12 residues. Study outcomes and limitations: Clustering suggested that physiological T cell clusters were missing in primary autoimmune cytopenia patients. Comparing secondary cytopenia with chronic lymphocytic leukemia showed no cluster-lack signature, apparently masked by lymphoma repertoire.

This sample was shared with a second study, whose subject was T cell repertoires in aging, cancer and after chemotherapy. In that study: Rebound thymic output was suggested by rising median generation probability during chemotherapy in each cancer cohort.

Sequenced sample: peripheral blood. This clonotype originated in a human donor in good health. The chain has TRBV19 and TRBJ2-2. Here the CDR3 reads CASNLNTGELFF.